This T cell receptor beta chain is from a study of post-analysis software for immune sequencing data. Background on the study: In terms of disease course, relapsing-remitting, secondary progressive and progressive-relapsing multiple sclerosis were included.

The library was made from cDNA and included unique molecular identifiers. From the PCR reads, TCRdb called clonotypes with MiXCR, one entry per CDR3 protein. The sample has hundreds of thousands of distinct CDR3 sequences, 25% to 30% seen once. Study results and caveats: The five TRBV segments detected at higher frequency in patients than in controls included TRBV5-6, TRBV5-1 and TRBV20-1.

In regard to this clonotype: Its target is not known.

CDR3 length: 15 residues. Germline CDR1 SGHAT, CDR2 FQNNGV. V gave up 7 bases and J gave up 1 base; unmatched junction bases: 7. This TCR was sampled from a girl aged 10-17 years with multiple sclerosis. The specimen sequenced was blood. The chain joins TRBV11-2 to TRBJ2-3, with 8 bases that match TRBD1. This CDR3 reads CASNSRRGRTDTQYF. CDR3 DNA sequence: TGTGCCAGCAACTCCCGCAGGGGGCGCACAGATACGCAGTATTTT. Supplemented by reference TRBV11-2 and TRBJ2-3, the full variable domain reads EAGVAQSPRYKIIEKRQSVAFWCNPISGHATLYWYQQILGQGPKLLIQFQNNGVVDDSQLPKDRFSAERLKGVDSTLKIQPAKLEDSAVYLCASNSRRGRTDTQYFGPGTRLTVL.